These T cell receptor beta chains were read from a single sample in a study of blood T cell repertoires in COVID-19. The method was immunoSEQ multiplex PCR; TCRdb's version includes in-frame clones alone and lacks a portion of them. The data hold 75,000 or so clones, with 88% observed a single time. The sequenced sample consisted of peripheral blood. Receptor source: a man between 65 and 85 years old with acute or convalescent COVID-19. Both conserved end residues are part of each CDR3. D genes are given only for firm matches. Not every row has a clone size; where given, it reads once, few, many or a size class.

clone size	D gene	V gene	J gene	CDR3 DNA	CDR3 protein
.	TRBD1	TRBV5-1	TRBJ2-1	TGCGCCAGCAGCTTTGACAGGGGATTATACAATGAGCAGTTCTTC	CASSFDRGLYNEQFF
.	.	TRBV24-1	TRBJ1-5	TGTGCCACGCAGGCTTATAGCAATCAGCCCCAGCATTTT	CATQAYSNQPQHF
.	.	TRBV5-5	TRBJ2-2	TGTGCCAGCAGCTTGGAGGTTCGAGGGTACACCGGGGAGCTGTTTTTT	CASSLEVRGYTGELFF
.	.	TRBV5-1	TRBJ2-7	TGCGCCAGCAGCTTCCGCGGGGACCCCACCTACGAGCAGTACTTC	CASSFRGDPTYEQYF
once	TRBD1	TRBV15	TRBJ2-7	TGTGCCACCAGCAGAGCCGGGACAGGGACCCTTGGGCAGTACTTC	CATSRAGTGTLGQYF
.	TRBD2	TRBV6-2/TRBV6-3	TRBJ2-1	TGTGCCAGCAGTTTCGCTAGGGGACTAGCGGGAGGGCCGCAGTTCTTC	CASSFARGLAGGPQFF
.	TRBD1	TRBV2	TRBJ1-5	TGTGCCAGCAGTTTGGACAGGGATCAGCCCCAGCATTTT	CASSLDRDQPQHF
.	TRBD2	TRBV4-3	TRBJ2-1	TGCGCCAGCAGCCAAGCAGGGCGGGGGTCCTACAATGAGCAGTTCTTC	CASSQAGRGSYNEQFF
.	TRBD1	TRBV6-5	TRBJ1-2	TGTGCCAGCAGTCCGGGACAGGCTCACTATGGCTACACCTTC	CASSPGQAHYGYTF
.	.	TRBV7-2	TRBJ2-7	TGTGCCAGCAGCTTAGTGAGCGAGGTCACCTACGAGCAGTACTTC	CASSLVSEVTYEQYF
.	.	TRBV12-3/TRBV12-4	TRBJ2-2	TGTGCCAGCAGCCTGCGCACCGGGGAGCTGTTTTTT	CASSLRTGELFF
.	TRBD2	TRBV28	TRBJ2-1	TGTGCCAGCAGGCAACTAGCGGGGGCCCCCAGGGAGCAGTTCTTC	CASRQLAGAPREQFF
once	.	TRBV27	TRBJ2-2	TGTGCCAGCAGTTTGGACAGACCAACCATCACCGGGGAGCTGTTTTTT	CASSLDRPTITGELFF
.	.	TRBV4-3	TRBJ1-3	TGCGCCAGCAGCCCCGGCGGGACCTCGCCTGGAAACACCATATATTTT	CASSPGGTSPGNTIYF
.	.	TRBV5-4	TRBJ2-5	TGTGCCAGCGGTATACGGGGACAAGAGACCCAGTACTTC	CASGIRGQETQYF
.	TRBD1	TRBV6-4	TRBJ2-3	TGTGCCAGCAGTCTCCAGGGGGCTAGCACAGATACGCAGTATTTT	CASSLQGASTDTQYF
.	.	TRBV10-3	TRBJ2-2	TGTGCCATCAGCCCACTAGCCCTGGAGACCGGGGAGCTGTTTTTT	CAISPLALETGELFF
.	TRBD1	TRBV27	TRBJ2-5	TGTGCCAGCAGTTTACGTCGGACAGGGGGAGAGACCCAGTACTTC	CASSLRRTGGETQYF
.	TRBD1	TRBV5-1	TRBJ1-4	TGCGCCAGCAGCGTCGGGACAGGGCCCCTGTTTTTT	CASSVGTGPLFF
.	.	TRBV27	TRBJ1-3	TGTGCCAGCCCCCAAACTGACAGGACGGACTCTGGAAACACCATATATTTT	CASPQTDRTDSGNTIYF
.	TRBD1	TRBV30	TRBJ2-2	TGTGCCTGGAGCCCCGGAGGACAGGTGCCAAGGGAGCTGTTTTTT	CAWSPGGQVPRELFF
.	TRBD1	TRBV24-1	TRBJ1-5	TGTGCCACCAGTGACCGACAGGGTGGAAATCAGCCCCAGCATTTT	CATSDRQGGNQPQHF
.	TRBD1	TRBV14	TRBJ1-2	TGTGCCAGCAGCCAAGATTACAGGGGGCATGCTCGCTATGGCTACACCTTC	CASSQDYRGHARYGYTF
.	TRBD1	TRBV7-2	TRBJ1-6	TGTGCCAGCAGCTCCAGGGGGACCCCTAATTCACCCCTCCACTTT	CASSSRGTPNSPLHF
.	TRBD2	TRBV5-1	TRBJ2-3	TGCGCCAGCTGGCGGGGGTCAGATACGCAGTATTTT	CASWRGSDTQYF
.	.	TRBV7-2	TRBJ2-3	TGTGCCAGCAGCTTAGAGCTATCTGCTAGCACAGATACGCAGTATTTT	CASSLELSASTDTQYF
.	.	TRBV6-6	TRBJ1-5	TGTGCCAGCAGTTACGGGGGGACGGGCAATCAGCCCCAGCATTTT	CASSYGGTGNQPQHF
.	TRBD2	TRBV19	TRBJ2-3	TGTGCCAGTAGTACTTTGCCTAGCGGAAAGCCCGATACGCAGTATTTT	CASSTLPSGKPDTQYF
.	.	TRBV19	TRBJ1-5	TGTGCCAGTAGCGACTTGGACCTCAGCGGCCAGCCCCAGCATTTT	CASSDLDLSGQPQHF
.	TRBD2	TRBV3-1/TRBV3-2	TRBJ2-5	TGTCCCCGCAGCACCCTGACTCGCGGGGGGGCGGGGAGGGAGACCCAGTACTTC	CPRSTLTRGGAGRETQYF
few	.	TRBV5-4	TRBJ1-2	TGTGCCAGCAGCTTGACAGGGACGGGCGGCTACACCTTC	CASSLTGTGGYTF
.	TRBD1	TRBV3-1/TRBV3-2	TRBJ1-1	TGTGCCAGCAGCCAAGTTATGCAGGGGGCTGCTTTCTTT	CASSQVMQGAAFF
.	TRBD1	TRBV2	TRBJ2-7	TGTGCCAGCAGTGGAGGGACAGGGGGCGTCTACGAGCAGTACTTC	CASSGGTGGVYEQYF
once	.	TRBV7-3	TRBJ1-6	TGTGCCAGCAGCTTAGGAGCTGTCGGTAATTCACCCCTCCACTTT	CASSLGAVGNSPLHF
once	TRBD2	TRBV10-2	TRBJ2-7	TGCGCCATGAGGGGGGGGCGGGAGGCCGACGTTGGGCCCTACGAGCAGTACTTC	CAMRGGREADVGPYEQYF
.	.	TRBV5-1	TRBJ1-2	TGCGCCAGCAGCTTGGTACCAGTTTATGGCTACACCTTC	CASSLVPVYGYTF
.	.	TRBV6-5	TRBJ1-2	TGTGCCAGCAGTACTCGGGGAGGCCCTGGAGGCTACACCTTC	CASSTRGGPGGYTF
once	.	TRBV13	TRBJ2-7	TGTGCCAGCAGCCGAGACAGATACGAGCAGTACTTC	CASSRDRYEQYF
.	.	TRBV6-1	TRBJ1-2	TGTGCCAGCAGTGAAGGACAGGCCCACTATGGCTACACCTTC	CASSEGQAHYGYTF
few	.	TRBV27	TRBJ2-1	TGTGCCAGCAGTTTATGGGAGGCCGACAATGAGCAGTTCTTC	CASSLWEADNEQFF
.	TRBD2	TRBV5-1	TRBJ2-1	TGCGCCAGCAGACCAACAGGACTAGCGGGAGCACTTGAGCAGTTCTTC	CASRPTGLAGALEQFF
.	TRBD2	TRBV15	TRBJ2-2	TGTGCCACCAGCAGAACTAGCGGGACCTACACCGGGGAGCTGTTTTTT	CATSRTSGTYTGELFF
.	TRBD2	TRBV18	TRBJ2-7	TGTGCCAGCTCACCCCTAGGACTAGCGGGAGTCCACGAGCAGTACTTC	CASSPLGLAGVHEQYF
once	.	TRBV3-1/TRBV3-2	TRBJ2-1	TGTGCCAGCAGCCAAGGTTCATCGGGAGCGGGTTCAGCGGATGAGCAGTTCTTC	CASSQGSSGAGSADEQFF
.	TRBD2	TRBV10-1	TRBJ2-1	TGCGCCAGCAGTGAGCGGTCTAGCGGGAGAGGAGAGCAGTTCTTC	CASSERSSGRGEQFF
.	TRBD2	TRBV11-2	TRBJ2-5	TGTGCCAGCAGCCCAAGTGGGCGGGGGGGCGGTGAGACCCAGTACTTC	CASSPSGRGGGETQYF
.	TRBD2	TRBV6-1	TRBJ2-1	TGTGCCAGCAGTGAAATGAGATGGCTAGCGGACCACAATGAGCAGTTCTTC	CASSEMRWLADHNEQFF
.	TRBD1	TRBV10-2	TRBJ1-3	TGCGCCAGCAGTGATCAGGACAGGTACTCTGGAAACACCATATATTTT	CASSDQDRYSGNTIYF
.	.	TRBV11-2	TRBJ1-1	TGTGCCAGCAGCTTAGCACAGGGTTACACTGAAGCTTTCTTT	CASSLAQGYTEAFF
.	.	TRBV6-5	TRBJ2-1	TGTGCCAGCAGGGGAACAGGTTACAATGAGCAGTTCTTC	CASRGTGYNEQFF
few	.	TRBV14	TRBJ2-2	TGTGCCAGCAGCCCTAGCGTTGAGGCCGGGGAGCTGTTTTTT	CASSPSVEAGELFF
.	.	TRBV4-1	TRBJ2-2	TGCGCCAGCAGCCAAGATCGGTTGAACGCGAACACCGGGGAGCTGTTTTTT	CASSQDRLNANTGELFF